A single sample gave rise to the 3 T cell receptor beta chains below, sequenced in a study of blood T cells in healthy people across ages. Alongside a J-beta primer mix, a sample-barcoded 5' primer served in a second PCR lasting 7 to 11 cycles. TCRdb itself ran the 5' RACE reads through MiXCR, one entry per CDR3 protein. The table has over a million distinct CDR3 sequences, roughly a quarter seen once. These data were also reused for a study on T cells of mothers and their children.

The specimen sequenced was blood. These receptors all come from a girl aged 2-9 years in good health.

This clonotype was detected a few times. V gene TRBV19 combines with J gene TRBJ1-1, with D unresolved. From germline, CDR1 is LNHDA and CDR2 SQIVND (reference sequence). This CDR3 comprises 11 residues. V lost 9 bases, J lost 1 base, and 6 bases lay in between. Here the CDR3 DNA reads TGTGCCAGCGCAGGGAACACTGAAGCTTTCTTT. Amino acids: CASAGNTEAFF.

The chain carries TRBV5-1 and TRBJ1-1; 10 bases fit TRBD1. Germline values: CDR1 SGHRS, CDR2 YFSETQ. The CDR3 has 16 amino acids. After removal of 4 bases from V and 5 bases from J, the junction contained 11 bases not matched to a gene. CDR3 sequence reads: CASSISTGGYYTEAFF. The DNA of the CDR3 is TGCGCCAGCAGCATATCGACAGGGGGCTATTATACTGAAGCTTTCTTT.

The chain links TRBV14 to TRBJ2-1, with D possibly TRBD2 on 5 matching bases. Germline V CDR1 and CDR2: SGHDN, FVKESK. V lost 4 bases to trimming and J lost 6 bases, with 13 bases between them. The CDR3 is 14 residues long. The CDR3: CASSRGGYLNEQFF. As DNA, the CDR3 is TGTGCCAGCAGCCGCGGAGGCTACCTCAATGAGCAGTTCTTC.